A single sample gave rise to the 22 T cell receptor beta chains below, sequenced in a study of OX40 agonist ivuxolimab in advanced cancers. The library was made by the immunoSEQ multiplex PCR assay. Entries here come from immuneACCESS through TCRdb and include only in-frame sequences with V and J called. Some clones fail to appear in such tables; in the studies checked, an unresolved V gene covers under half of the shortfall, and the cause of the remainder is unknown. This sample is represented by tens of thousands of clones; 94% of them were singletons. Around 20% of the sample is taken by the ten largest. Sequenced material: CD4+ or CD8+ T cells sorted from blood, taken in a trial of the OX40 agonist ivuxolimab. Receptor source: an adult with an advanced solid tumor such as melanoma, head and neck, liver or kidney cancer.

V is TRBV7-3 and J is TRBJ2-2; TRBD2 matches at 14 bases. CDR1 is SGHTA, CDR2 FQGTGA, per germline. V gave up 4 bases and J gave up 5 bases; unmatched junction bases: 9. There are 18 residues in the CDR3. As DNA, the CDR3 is TGTGCCAGCAGCTCAGTCCCGGGACTAGCGGGAGAGACCGGGGAGCTGTTTTTT. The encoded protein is CASSSVPGLAGETGELFF.

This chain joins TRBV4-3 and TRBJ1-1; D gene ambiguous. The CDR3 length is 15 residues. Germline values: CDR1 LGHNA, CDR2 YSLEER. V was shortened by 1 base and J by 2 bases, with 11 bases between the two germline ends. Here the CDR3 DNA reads TGCGCCAGCAGCCAAGGGGAGGAGGTTAACACTGAAGCTTTCTTT. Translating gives CASSQGEEVNTEAFF.

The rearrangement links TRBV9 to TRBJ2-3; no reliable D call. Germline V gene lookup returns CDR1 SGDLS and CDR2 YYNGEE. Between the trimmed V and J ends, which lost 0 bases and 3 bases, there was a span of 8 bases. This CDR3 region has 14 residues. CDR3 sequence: CASSVVSRTDTQYF. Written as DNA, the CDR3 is TGTGCCAGCAGCGTAGTATCTCGTACAGATACGCAGTATTTT.

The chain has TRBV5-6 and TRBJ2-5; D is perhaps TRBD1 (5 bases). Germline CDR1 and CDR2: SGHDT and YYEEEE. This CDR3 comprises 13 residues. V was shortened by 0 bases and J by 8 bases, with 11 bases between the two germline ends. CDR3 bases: TGTGCCAGCAGCTTGGGACAGTCATCCACCCAGTACTTC. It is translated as CASSLGQSSTQYF.

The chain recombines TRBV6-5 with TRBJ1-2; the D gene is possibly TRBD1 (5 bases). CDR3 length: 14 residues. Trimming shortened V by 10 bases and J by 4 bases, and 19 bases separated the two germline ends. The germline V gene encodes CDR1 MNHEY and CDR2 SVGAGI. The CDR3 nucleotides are TGTGCCACCCTCCCCTTAGGGGCTACCTATGGCTACACCTTC. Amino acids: CATLPLGATYGYTF.

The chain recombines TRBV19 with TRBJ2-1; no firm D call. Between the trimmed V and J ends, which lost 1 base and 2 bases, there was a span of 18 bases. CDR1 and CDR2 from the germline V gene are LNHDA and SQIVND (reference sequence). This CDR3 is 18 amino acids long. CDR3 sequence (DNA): TGTGCCAGTAGTATAGCCTTAGGTGGGGATAGGCCCTACAATGAGCAGTTCTTC. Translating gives CASSIALGGDRPYNEQFF.

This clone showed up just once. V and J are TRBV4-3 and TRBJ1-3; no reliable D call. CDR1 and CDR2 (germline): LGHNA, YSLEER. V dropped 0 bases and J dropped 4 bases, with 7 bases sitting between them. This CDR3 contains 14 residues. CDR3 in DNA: TGCGCCAGCAGCCAAGATCTCAGGGGAAACACCATATATTTT. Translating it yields CASSQDLRGNTIYF.

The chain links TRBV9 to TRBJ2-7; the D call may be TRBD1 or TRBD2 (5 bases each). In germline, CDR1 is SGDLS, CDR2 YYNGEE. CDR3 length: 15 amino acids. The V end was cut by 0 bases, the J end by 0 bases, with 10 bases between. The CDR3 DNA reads TGTGCCAGCAGCGTAGGGGCAGGGAGCTCCTACGAGCAGTACTTC. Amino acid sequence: CASSVGAGSSYEQYF.

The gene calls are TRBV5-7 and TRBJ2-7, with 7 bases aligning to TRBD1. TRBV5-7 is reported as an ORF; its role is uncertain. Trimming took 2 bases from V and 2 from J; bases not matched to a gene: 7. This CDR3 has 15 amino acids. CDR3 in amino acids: CASSLGDRDAYEQYF. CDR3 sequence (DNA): TGTGCCAGCAGCTTAGGAGACAGGGATGCCTACGAGCAGTACTTC.

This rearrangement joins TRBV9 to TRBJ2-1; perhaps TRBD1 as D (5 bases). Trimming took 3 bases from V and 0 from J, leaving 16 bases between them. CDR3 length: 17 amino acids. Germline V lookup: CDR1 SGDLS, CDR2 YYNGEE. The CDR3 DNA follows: TGTGCCAGCAGCGGAACTACAGGAGAGAGCTCCTACAATGAGCAGTTCTTC. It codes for CASSGTTGESSYNEQFF. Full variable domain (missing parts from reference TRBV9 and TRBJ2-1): DSGVTQTPKHLITATGQRVTLRCSPRSGDLSVYWYQQSLDQGLQFLIQYYNGEERAKGNILERFSAQQFPDLHSELNLSSLELGDSALYFCASSGTTGESSYNEQFFGPGTRLTVL.

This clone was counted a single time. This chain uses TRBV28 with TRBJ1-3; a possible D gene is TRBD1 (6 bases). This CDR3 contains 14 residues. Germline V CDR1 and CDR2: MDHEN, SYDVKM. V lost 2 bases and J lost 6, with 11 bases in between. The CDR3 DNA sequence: TGTGCCAGCAGTTTAACAGGGATAGCAAACACCATATATTTT. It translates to CASSLTGIANTIYF.

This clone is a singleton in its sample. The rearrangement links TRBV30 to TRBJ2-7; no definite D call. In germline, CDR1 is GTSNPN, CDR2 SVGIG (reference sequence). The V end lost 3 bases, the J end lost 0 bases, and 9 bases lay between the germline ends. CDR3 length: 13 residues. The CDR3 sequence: CAWRSVHSYEQYF. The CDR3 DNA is TGTGCCTGGAGGAGCGTACACTCCTACGAGCAGTACTTC. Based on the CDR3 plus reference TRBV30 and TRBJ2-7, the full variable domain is SQTIHQWPATLVQPVGSPLSLECTVEGTSNPNLYWYRQAAGRGLQLLFYSVGIGQISSEVPQNLSASRPQDRQFILSSKKLLLSDSGFYLCAWRSVHSYEQYFGPGTRLTVT.

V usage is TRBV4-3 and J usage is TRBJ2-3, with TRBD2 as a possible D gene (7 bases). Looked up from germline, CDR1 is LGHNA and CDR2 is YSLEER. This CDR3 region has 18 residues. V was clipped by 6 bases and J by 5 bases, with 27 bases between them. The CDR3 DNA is TGCGCCAGCAGTCGAGGGGGTCATGGGGAGGGAAGCGAAGATACGCAGTATTTT. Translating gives CASSRGGHGEGSEDTQYF.

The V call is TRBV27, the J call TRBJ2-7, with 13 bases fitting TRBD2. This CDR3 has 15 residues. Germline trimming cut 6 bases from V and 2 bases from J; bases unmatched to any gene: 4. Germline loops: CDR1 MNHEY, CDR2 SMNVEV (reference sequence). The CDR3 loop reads CASSLGLAGTYEQYF. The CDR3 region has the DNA TGTGCCAGCAGCCTGGGACTAGCGGGGACCTACGAGCAGTACTTC.

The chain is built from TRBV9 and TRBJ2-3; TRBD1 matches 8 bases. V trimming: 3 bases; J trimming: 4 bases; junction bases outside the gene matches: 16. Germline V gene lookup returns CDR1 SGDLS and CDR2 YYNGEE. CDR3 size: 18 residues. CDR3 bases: TGTGCCAGCAGCGCCCCCAAAATACCAGCAGGGGGCTCAGATACGCAGTATTTT. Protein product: CASSAPKIPAGGSDTQYF.

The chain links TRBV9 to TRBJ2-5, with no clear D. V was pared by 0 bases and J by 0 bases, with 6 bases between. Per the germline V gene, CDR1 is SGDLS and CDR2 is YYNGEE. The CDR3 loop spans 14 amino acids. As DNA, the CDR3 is TGTGCCAGCAGCGTAGTTCGGAACCAAGAGACCCAGTACTTC. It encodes CASSVVRNQETQYF.

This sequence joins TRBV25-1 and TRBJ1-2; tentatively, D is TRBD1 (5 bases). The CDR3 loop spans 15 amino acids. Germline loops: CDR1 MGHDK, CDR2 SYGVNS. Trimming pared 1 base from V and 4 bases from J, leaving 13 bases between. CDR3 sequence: CASSELVGRSYGYTF. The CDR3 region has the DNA TGTGCCAGCAGTGAATTGGTGGGACGGTCCTATGGCTACACCTTC.

The CDR3 region has the DNA TGTGCCAGCAGCCCCTGGGACAGGGGCTACGAGCAGTACTTC. Translated, it gives CASSPWDRGYEQYF. This chain connects TRBV9 to TRBJ2-7; 10 bases are shared with TRBD1. Germline-derived CDR1 and CDR2 are SGDLS and YYNGEE. This CDR3 is 14 amino acids long. The ends lost 4 bases at V and 3 bases at J; junction bases unmatched: 4.

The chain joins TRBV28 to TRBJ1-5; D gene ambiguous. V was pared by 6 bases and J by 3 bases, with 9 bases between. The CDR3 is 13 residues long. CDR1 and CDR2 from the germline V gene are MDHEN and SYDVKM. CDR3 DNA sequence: TGTGCCAGCAGGGGGAGGGACAATCAGCCCCAGCATTTT. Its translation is CASRGRDNQPQHF.

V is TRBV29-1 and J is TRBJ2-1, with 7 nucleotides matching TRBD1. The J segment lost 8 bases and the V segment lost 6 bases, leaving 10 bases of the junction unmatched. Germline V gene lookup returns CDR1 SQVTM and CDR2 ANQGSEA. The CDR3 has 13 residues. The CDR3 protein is CSVVGQVTDEQFF. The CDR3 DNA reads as TGCAGCGTGGTAGGACAGGTTACGGATGAGCAGTTCTTC.

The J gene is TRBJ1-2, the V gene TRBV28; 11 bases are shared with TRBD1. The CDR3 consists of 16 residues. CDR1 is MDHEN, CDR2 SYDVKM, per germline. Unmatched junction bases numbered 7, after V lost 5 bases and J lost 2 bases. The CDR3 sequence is CASSPTGTGGNYGYTF. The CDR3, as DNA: TGTGCCAGCAGTCCGACGGGGACAGGGGGGAACTATGGCTACACCTTC.

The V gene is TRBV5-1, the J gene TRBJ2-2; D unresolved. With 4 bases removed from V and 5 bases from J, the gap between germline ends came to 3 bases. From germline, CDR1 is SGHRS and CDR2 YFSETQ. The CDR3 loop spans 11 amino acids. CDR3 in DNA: TGCGCCAGCAGCCGGACCGGGGAGCTGTTTTTT. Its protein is CASSRTGELFF.